These 17 T cell receptor beta chains came from one sample sequenced in a study of cytomegalovirus exposure and HLA in healthy donors. The PCR made use of 60 Vbeta and 13 Jbeta primers. Some clones are missing from TCRdb's copy, which holds only in-frame ones; the method was immunoSEQ multiplex PCR. The sample carries 150,000 or so clones, 80% to 90% recorded once. Sequenced input: PBMCs. The receptors were gathered from a woman younger than 35 in good health and CMV-seronegative.

In DNA form, the CDR3 reads TGTGCCAGTAGTCCAAGGACAGGGATGGACACTGAAGCTTTCTTT. It is translated as CASSPRTGMDTEAFF. The rearrangement links TRBV19 to TRBJ1-1, with 8 bases matching TRBD1. Unmatched junction bases numbered 8, after V lost 5 bases and J lost 3 bases. The CDR3 has 15 residues. Germline V gene data show CDR1 as LNHDA and CDR2 as SQIVND (reference sequence).

This chain connects TRBV27 to TRBJ2-2; maybe TRBD1 (5 bases). The CDR3 runs 14 residues. Trimming removed 6 bases from V and 0 bases from J, with 8 bases in between. Looked up from germline, CDR1 is MNHEY and CDR2 is SMNVEV (reference sequence). CDR3 coding DNA: TGTGCCAGCAGACAGGATTCGAACACCGGGGAGCTGTTTTTT. It codes for CASRQDSNTGELFF.

For the CDR3, the DNA is TGTGCCAGCAGCTTAAGCGGGTACCAAGAGACCCAGTACTTC. Protein sequence: CASSLSGYQETQYF. The chain carries TRBV7-6 and TRBJ2-5; D might be TRBD2 (6 bases). Deletions cut 2 bases from V and 0 bases from J, with 7 bases between. CDR3 length equals 14 residues. From germline, CDR1 is SGHVS and CDR2 FNYEAQ.

The CDR3 DNA reads TGCGCCAGAGCGGGACATAGGCCAGATACGCAGTATTTT. Translation gives CARAGHRPDTQYF. This rearrangement joins TRBV23-1 to TRBJ2-3, with D tentatively TRBD2 (7 bases). TRBV23-1 is flagged as an ORF with uncertain function. With 9 bases removed from V and 4 bases from J, the gap between germline ends came to 14 bases. The CDR3 covers 13 residues.

The V call is TRBV19, the J call TRBJ2-7; 7 nucleotides line up with TRBD1. This CDR3 spans 13 amino acids. CDR1 and CDR2 (germline): LNHDA, SQIVND (reference sequence). The trim removed 3 bases at V and 5 bases at J, leaving 4 bases unmatched. The DNA of the CDR3 is TGTGCCAGTAGTATGACAGGGAAGGACGAGCAGTACTTC. Amino acids: CASSMTGKDEQYF.

The rearrangement joins TRBV27 to TRBJ1-5; weak D call: TRBD1 (5 bases). The V gene's germline CDR1 is MNHEY and CDR2 SMNVEV (reference sequence). Deletions cut 7 bases from V and 0 bases from J, with 10 bases between. CDR3 size: 14 residues. CDR3 loop: CASNNQGSNQPQHF. The CDR3 nucleotides read TGTGCCAGCAATAATCAGGGTAGCAATCAGCCCCAGCATTTT.

The V call is TRBV5-1, the J call TRBJ2-3; TRBD2 might be the D (6 bases). Trimming stripped 0 bases from V and 3 bases from J, with 11 bases between. There are 15 residues in the CDR3. Germline V lookup: CDR1 SGHRS, CDR2 YFSETQ. CDR3 sequence reads: CASSLDRLATDTQYF. The CDR3 bases are TGCGCCAGCAGCTTGGATCGGCTAGCGACAGATACGCAGTATTTT.

The chain links TRBV6-4 to TRBJ1-2; the D gene is possibly TRBD1 (6 bases). Germline V gene lookup returns CDR1 MRHNA and CDR2 SNTAGT. The CDR3 runs 12 residues. Trimming pared 2 bases from V and 8 bases from J, leaving 9 bases between. Written as DNA, the CDR3 is TGTGCCAGCAGTGACGGGGGGGCCGGCTACACCTTC. It is translated as CASSDGGAGYTF.

The chain employs TRBV27 and TRBJ1-2, with TRBD1 matching over 8 bases. The trim removed 0 bases at V and 8 bases at J, leaving 11 bases unmatched. The CDR3 runs to 16 residues. Germline assignment: CDR1 MNHEY and CDR2 SMNVEV (reference sequence). This CDR3 reads CASSLSGDRGTGGYTF. Written as DNA, the CDR3 is TGTGCCAGCAGTTTATCCGGAGACAGGGGAACAGGGGGCTACACCTTC.

The chain employs TRBV9 and TRBJ2-5; 8 bases line up with TRBD1. TRBJ2-7 matches the DNA end more closely, so the J call is doubtful. CDR3 length: 14 amino acids. Germline CDR1 reads SGDLS; CDR2 reads YYNGEE. As DNA, the CDR3 is TGTGCCAGCAGCGTAGGGACAGGGATGTACGAGCAGTACTTC. Encoded protein: CASSVGTGMYEQYF.

This chain connects TRBV28 to TRBJ2-5; 8 bases are shared with TRBD1. Losses at the gene ends were 5 bases for V and 3 bases for J; bases not matched to a gene: 8. Per germline, CDR1 MDHEN and CDR2 SYDVKM. The CDR3 consists of 15 residues. In DNA, the CDR3 is TGTGCCAGCAGTCCATCGACAGGGGTGGAAGAGACCCAGTACTTC. Amino acid sequence: CASSPSTGVEETQYF.

The chain employs TRBV7-6 and TRBJ2-7, with D hard to call. Germline CDR1 is SGHVS and CDR2 is FNYEAQ. The CDR3 spans 11 residues. Trimming removed 9 bases from V and 0 bases from J, with 6 bases in between. The CDR3 protein is CASKYSYEQYF. In nucleotides, the CDR3 is TGTGCCAGTAAATACTCCTACGAGCAGTACTTC.

J is TRBJ1-2 and V is TRBV10-3; D not resolved. V was clipped by 0 bases and J by 0 bases, with 17 bases between them. The CDR3 spans 18 residues. CDR1 and CDR2 from the germline V gene are ENHRY and SYGVKD. CDR3 bases: TGTGCCATCAGTGAGTCGAGAGGGAACGCCGAGTCTAACTATGGCTACACCTTC. Translation: CAISESRGNAESNYGYTF.

The chain employs TRBV15 and TRBJ1-5, with 11 bases matching TRBD1. Losses at the gene ends were 6 bases for V and 4 bases for J; bases not matched to a gene: 11. Germline values: CDR1 LNHNV, CDR2 YYDKDF (reference sequence). CDR3 length equals 17 residues. CDR3 coding DNA: TGTGCCACCAGAGGGGGACGGGGGACAGGGGGGAATCAGCCCCAGCATTTT. This gives the protein CATRGGRGTGGNQPQHF.

This chain uses TRBV2 with TRBJ2-7; the D gene is possibly TRBD1 (6 bases). With 5 bases removed from V and 7 bases from J, the gap between germline ends came to 21 bases. Germline V CDR1 and CDR2: SNHLY, FYNNEI. CDR3 size: 15 residues. For the CDR3, the DNA is TGTGCCAGCAGTCTCAGGGGTCGGGATTCGTCTGAGCAGTACTTC. Translated: CASSLRGRDSSEQYF.

The J gene is TRBJ1-4, the V gene TRBV19, with D possibly TRBD1 on 5 matching bases. Between the trimmed V and J ends, which lost 3 bases and 6 bases, there was a span of 11 bases. Germline values: CDR1 LNHDA, CDR2 SQIVND (reference sequence). This CDR3 region has 14 residues. CDR3 DNA sequence: TGTGCCAGTAGTATGGCGGGGGGTTATGAAAAACTGTTTTTT. Its protein is CASSMAGGYEKLFF.

This clone was seen just once. The chain employs TRBV10-1 and TRBJ2-7; 7 bases are shared with TRBD1. J lost 2 bases, V lost 3 bases, and 1 base had no gene match. The CDR3 contains 13 residues. CDR1 WNHNN and CDR2 SYGVQD come from the germline V gene (reference sequence). The CDR3 loop is CASSEGTAYEQYF. The CDR3 DNA reads TGCGCCAGCAGTGAAGGGACAGCCTACGAGCAGTACTTC.